A selection of T cell receptor beta chains follows, all from one sample in a study of T cell responses to AZD1222 COVID-19 vaccine. The repertoire was sequenced with immunoSEQ multiplex PCR; TCRdb's copy has only in-frame clones and lacks some. The sample lists more than 150,000 clones; 80% to 95% were seen once. The sequenced sample was peripheral blood, obtained 28 days after the second AZD1222 dose. The source of these receptors is an adult who received the AZD1222 COVID-19 vaccine. Both conserved end residues are part of each CDR3. Fields, in order: CDR3 protein, CDR3 DNA, D gene, V gene, J gene. The D gene is left open where the match is weak.

CDR3 protein: CASSHLRGQGTNTGELFF; CDR3 DNA: TGTGCCAGTAGTCACCTACGGGGACAGGGTACGAACACCGGGGAGCTGTTTTTT; D gene: TRBD1; V gene: TRBV19; J gene: TRBJ2-2
CDR3 protein: CASSPRGGVSSKNIQYF; CDR3 DNA: TGTGCCAGCAGCCCTAGGGGAGGGGTGAGCTCCAAAAACATTCAGTACTTC; D gene: TRBD2; V gene: TRBV7-8; J gene: TRBJ2-4
CDR3 protein: CAISESVEADTQYF; CDR3 DNA: TGTGCCATCAGTGAGTCGGTGGAGGCAGATACGCAGTATTTT; D gene: -; V gene: TRBV10-3; J gene: TRBJ2-3
CDR3 protein: CASGGVGDTQYF; CDR3 DNA: TGTGCTAGTGGTGGGGTTGGGGATACGCAGTATTTT; D gene: -; V gene: TRBV12-5; J gene: TRBJ2-3
CDR3 protein: CASSQDPGLVLAGGPSRLYEQYF; CDR3 DNA: TGTGCCAGCAGCCAAGATCCGGGGTTAGTGCTAGCGGGAGGGCCCTCCCGCTTATACGAGCAGTACTTC; D gene: TRBD2; V gene: TRBV14; J gene: TRBJ2-7
CDR3 protein: CASSQGARGVNQPQHF; CDR3 DNA: TGTGCCAGCAGCCAAGGGGCCAGGGGAGTCAATCAGCCCCAGCATTTT; D gene: -; V gene: TRBV3-1/TRBV3-2; J gene: TRBJ1-5
CDR3 protein: CASSSGGGGSSYNSPLHF; CDR3 DNA: TGTGCCAGCAGCTCCGGCGGTGGGGGGAGCTCCTATAATTCACCCCTCCACTTT; D gene: -; V gene: TRBV5-4; J gene: TRBJ1-6
CDR3 protein: CASSEDRGRSPLHF; CDR3 DNA: TGTGCCAGCAGTGAAGACAGGGGGAGGTCACCCCTCCACTTT; D gene: TRBD1; V gene: TRBV2; J gene: TRBJ1-6
CDR3 protein: CASSTPGLAGNEQFF; CDR3 DNA: TGCGCCAGCAGCACCCCGGGACTAGCGGGCAATGAGCAGTTCTTC; D gene: TRBD2; V gene: TRBV5-1; J gene: TRBJ2-1
CDR3 protein: CAWKGHYEQYF; CDR3 DNA: TGTGCCTGGAAGGGGCACTACGAGCAGTACTTC; D gene: -; V gene: TRBV30; J gene: TRBJ2-7
CDR3 protein: CASSQDWGGYEQYF; CDR3 DNA: TGTGCCAGCAGCCAAGACTGGGGCGGGTACGAGCAGTACTTC; D gene: -; V gene: TRBV3-1/TRBV3-2; J gene: TRBJ2-7
CDR3 protein: CASSVNRGNDEQFF; CDR3 DNA: TGTGCCAGCAGTGTCAACAGGGGCAACGATGAGCAGTTCTTC; D gene: TRBD1; V gene: TRBV6-6; J gene: TRBJ2-1
CDR3 protein: CASSPLTGSGNTIYF; CDR3 DNA: TGTGCCAGCAGCCCCCTGACAGGATCTGGAAACACCATATATTTT; D gene: -; V gene: TRBV3-1/TRBV3-2; J gene: TRBJ1-3
CDR3 protein: CASSQFSPGNDQPQHF; CDR3 DNA: TGTGCCAGCAGCCAATTCTCCCCAGGGAACGATCAGCCCCAGCATTTT; D gene: -; V gene: TRBV3-1/TRBV3-2; J gene: TRBJ1-5
CDR3 protein: CASGSAGGHTDTQYF; CDR3 DNA: TGTGCCAGCGGATCAGCGGGAGGGCATACAGATACGCAGTATTTT; D gene: TRBD2; V gene: TRBV28; J gene: TRBJ2-3
CDR3 protein: CASSPRTSQSIADTQYF; CDR3 DNA: TGTGCCAGCAGCCCCCGGACTAGTCAGTCCATCGCAGATACGCAGTATTTT; D gene: TRBD2; V gene: TRBV9; J gene: TRBJ2-3
CDR3 protein: CASSGHGTGRTGELFF; CDR3 DNA: TGTGCCAGCAGCGGCCACGGGACAGGGCGGACCGGGGAGCTGTTTTTT; D gene: TRBD1; V gene: TRBV3-1/TRBV3-2; J gene: TRBJ2-2
CDR3 protein: CAAAQGGVDYGYTF; CDR3 DNA: TGTGCCGCCGCCCAGGGAGGGGTTGACTATGGCTACACCTTC; D gene: -; V gene: TRBV10-3; J gene: TRBJ1-2
CDR3 protein: CASSLRAGYEQYF; CDR3 DNA: TGTGCCAGCAGCTTAAGAGCGGGCTACGAGCAGTACTTC; D gene: -; V gene: TRBV11-2; J gene: TRBJ2-7
CDR3 protein: CASSPKRGGRGGEQYF; CDR3 DNA: TGTGCCAGCAGCCCAAAACGAGGGGGGCGAGGTGGCGAGCAGTACTTC; D gene: -; V gene: TRBV2; J gene: TRBJ2-7